This T cell receptor (beta chain) is drawn from a study of T cell changes during pregnancy in multiple sclerosis. The length of the CDR3 is 17 residues. The germline gives CDR1 SGHVS, CDR2 FQNEAQ. V lost 5 bases and J lost 0; bases outside the gene matches: 8. Only in-frame clones appear in the TCRdb table, and some are missing; sequencing was by immunoSEQ multiplex PCR. Seen here are about 70,000 clones, around nine tenths observed once, and the top ten hold approximately 2%. The sequence derives from a female donor in good health, enrolled as a control in a pregnancy study. The sample consisted of peripheral blood, taken in the second trimester of pregnancy. The J gene is TRBJ1-3, the V gene TRBV7-8; the match to TRBD1 covers 9 bases. The CDR3 sequence is CASSLRQGGPSGNTIYF. The CDR3 DNA follows: TGTGCCAGCAGCCTACGACAGGGGGGTCCCTCTGGAAACACCATATATTTT.